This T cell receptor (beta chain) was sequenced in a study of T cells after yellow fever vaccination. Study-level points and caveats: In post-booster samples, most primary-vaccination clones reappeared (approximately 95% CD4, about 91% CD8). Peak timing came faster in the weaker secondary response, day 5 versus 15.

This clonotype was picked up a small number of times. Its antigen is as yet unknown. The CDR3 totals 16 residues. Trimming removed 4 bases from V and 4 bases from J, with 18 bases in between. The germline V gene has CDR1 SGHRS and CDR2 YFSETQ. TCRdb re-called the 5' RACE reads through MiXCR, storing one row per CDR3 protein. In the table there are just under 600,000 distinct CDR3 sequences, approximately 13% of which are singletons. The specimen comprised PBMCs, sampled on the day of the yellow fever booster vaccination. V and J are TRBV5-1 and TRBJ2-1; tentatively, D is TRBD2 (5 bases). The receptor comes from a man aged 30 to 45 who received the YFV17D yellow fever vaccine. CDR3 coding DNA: TGCGCCAGCAGCCCAGTAAAAAGAGGAGGATACAATGAGCAGTTCTTC. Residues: CASSPVKRGGYNEQFF.